A selection of T cell receptor beta chains follows, all from one sample in a study of T cells in Graves' hyperthyroidism and ophthalmopathy. Each CDR3 protein is one row after TCRdb ran MiXCR on the multiplex PCR reads. The sample holds over 450,000 distinct CDR3 sequences, roughly 17% seen once. The sample taken for sequencing was blood. These TCRs come from a woman between 18 and 29 years old with Graves' ophthalmopathy. The CDR3 runs from the conserved cysteine through the conserved F or W. Fields, in order: J gene, V gene, D gene, clone size, CDR3 DNA, CDR3 protein. The D gene is left open where the match is weak. Where a row states a size, it is once, few, many or the class of an expanded clone; other rows omit it.

>TRBJ1-4|TRBV7-8|TRBD1|many
TGTGCCAGCAGTTGGACAGGCAACGAAAAACTGTTTTTT
CASSWTGNEKLFF
>TRBJ2-1|TRBV7-2|NA|many
TGTGCCAGCAGCTTCACGGACAATGAGCAGTTCTTC
CASSFTDNEQFF
>TRBJ1-1|TRBV12-3/TRBV12-4|NA|NA
TGTGCCAGCAGTTGGGGCGGTGGGGACACTGAAGCTTTCTTT
CASSWGGGDTEAFF
>TRBJ2-3|TRBV7-8|NA|many
TGTGCCAGCAGCTCAGTGACAGATACGCAGTATTTT
CASSSVTDTQYF
>TRBJ2-3|TRBV7-9|NA|many
TGTGCCAGCAGCTTAGGTGCAGTTTCCACAGATACGCAGTATTTT
CASSLGAVSTDTQYF
>TRBJ2-3|TRBV7-2|TRBD2|many
TGTGCCAGCAATATGGGCCCGGGAGGAGGCACAGATACGCAGTATTTT
CASNMGPGGGTDTQYF
>TRBJ2-5|TRBV4-3|NA|few
TGCGCCAGCAGCCAAGATTCTAGGGGGGGAGAGACCCAGTACTTC
CASSQDSRGGETQYF
>TRBJ2-4|TRBV4-1|TRBD1|NA
TGCGCCAGCAGACTCGAAGGGACAGAAAACATTCAGTACTTC
CASRLEGTENIQYF
>TRBJ2-3|TRBV12-3/TRBV12-4|NA|many
TGTGCCAGCAGATCACAGGGTAGCGCAGATACGCAGTATTTT
CASRSQGSADTQYF
>TRBJ2-7|TRBV7-2|TRBD1|many
TGTGCCAGCAGCCCCGGACAGGGGGCAAGGGGGCAGTACTTC
CASSPGQGARGQYF
>TRBJ2-5|TRBV20-1|NA|NA
TGCAGTGCTAGAGATCGGGTCGGGGTGGAGACCCAGTACTTC
CSARDRVGVETQYF